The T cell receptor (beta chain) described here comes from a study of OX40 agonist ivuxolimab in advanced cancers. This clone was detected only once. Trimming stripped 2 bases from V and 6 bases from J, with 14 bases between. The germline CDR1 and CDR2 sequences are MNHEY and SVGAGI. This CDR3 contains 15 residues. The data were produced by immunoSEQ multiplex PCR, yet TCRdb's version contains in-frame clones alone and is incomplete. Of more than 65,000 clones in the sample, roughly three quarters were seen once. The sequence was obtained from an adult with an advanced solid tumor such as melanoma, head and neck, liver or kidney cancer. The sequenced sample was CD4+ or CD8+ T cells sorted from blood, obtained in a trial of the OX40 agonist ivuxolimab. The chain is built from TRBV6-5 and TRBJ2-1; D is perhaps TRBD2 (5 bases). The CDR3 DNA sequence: TGTGCCAGCAGTTACCGCGGGTATCCACCCAATGAGCAGTTCTTC. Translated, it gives CASSYRGYPPNEQFF.